This T cell receptor beta chain was sequenced during a study of regulatory T cells in long-lasting Graves disease. Sequencing libraries for TCR beta were prepared with iRepertoire HTBI primers and Arm-PCR of CDR3 regions. MiXCR was run by TCRdb on the multiplex PCR reads, yielding one entry per CDR3 protein. The sample has 500,000 to 700,000 distinct CDR3 sequences, 25% to 35% seen once. This clonotype showed up many times. Specified time point: persistent/refractory GD, antithyroid drugs over 5 years with positive TRAb. TCR sequences were obtained from RNA taken from PBMCs. The germline V gene has CDR1 MNHNS and CDR2 SASEGT. After removal of 6 bases from V and 4 bases from J, the junction contained 7 bases not matched to a gene. This CDR3 spans 14 amino acids.

Sample: peripheral blood mononuclear cells (PBMCs), taken when the disease was refractory, from a patient treated with antithyroid drugs. This chain connects TRBV6-1 to TRBJ2-7, with 9 bases that match TRBD1. This sequence was found in a female donor with Graves disease. The CDR3 DNA sequence: TGTGCCAGCAGGCGTCCGGGACAGGGTTACGAGCAGTACTTC. The encoded protein is CASRRPGQGYEQYF.